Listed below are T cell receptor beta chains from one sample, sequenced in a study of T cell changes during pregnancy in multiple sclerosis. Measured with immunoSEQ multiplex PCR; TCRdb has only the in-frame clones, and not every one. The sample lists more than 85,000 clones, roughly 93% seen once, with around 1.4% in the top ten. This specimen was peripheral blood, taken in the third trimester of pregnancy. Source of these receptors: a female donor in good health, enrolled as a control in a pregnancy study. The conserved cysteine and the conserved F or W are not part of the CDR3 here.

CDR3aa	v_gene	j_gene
ASSPGINEKLF	TRBV27	TRBJ1-4
ASSLVGTNTEAF	TRBV5-1	TRBJ1-1
ASSQPSSGSTDTQY	TRBV4-1	TRBJ2-3
ASSSPGQGAVQPQH	TRBV18	TRBJ1-5
ASSALTGVSYNEQF	TRBV27	TRBJ2-1
AWSMRSNQPQH	TRBV30	TRBJ1-5
ASSSLGDRGSEAF	TRBV5-1	TRBJ1-1
ASTLDRGQEQF	TRBV13	TRBJ2-1
ASSYSKQARTDTQY	TRBV6-6	TRBJ2-3
ASSERGRNQPQH	TRBV25-1	TRBJ1-5
ASSPRQGNSYEQY	TRBV19	TRBJ2-7
ATSRDVLPATNEKLF	TRBV15	TRBJ1-4
ASSVERNYEQY	TRBV2	TRBJ2-7
ASRDGGSGETQY	TRBV6-5	TRBJ2-5
AWGAWLVEETQY	TRBV30	TRBJ2-5
ASSQEGATDTQY	TRBV4-1	TRBJ2-3
ASSIGPQGADGELF	TRBV19	TRBJ2-2
ASSQTKGGAETQY	TRBV6-6	TRBJ2-5
AWVNHIRGNTEAF	TRBV30	TRBJ1-1
ASSELGTSYGYT	TRBV27	TRBJ1-2
ASSSTGLRSYGYT	TRBV5-1	TRBJ1-2
ASSYRTGAAF	TRBV6-5	TRBJ1-1
ATKAPGLASQY	TRBV19	TRBJ2-3
ASSRGTGGLRVYNEQF	TRBV4-1	TRBJ2-1
ASSPERGNQPQH	TRBV2	TRBJ1-5
ASNPTGTNTEAF	TRBV19	TRBJ1-1
ASSFRDRGRGEQY	TRBV27	TRBJ2-7
ASSLVGSGRPLLREQY	TRBV7-8	TRBJ2-7
ASSLGAGENIQY	TRBV5-1	TRBJ2-4
AISRQGPNTEAF	TRBV10-3	TRBJ1-1